The 25 T cell receptor beta chains in this list originate from one sample, sequenced in a study of beta chain features in type 1 diabetes. The investigators reverse transcribed all of the isolated RNA, so they sequenced expressed TCRB transcripts. Profiling relied on immunoSEQ multiplex PCR, and the TCRdb table lists in-frame clones only, not all of them. The sample shows hundreds of thousands of clones, around a sixth of them seen only once. The specimen was naive CD4+ T cells from blood. All receptors come from a man aged 18 to 35 in good health.

This clone came up a few times. V is TRBV9 and J is TRBJ2-1; no definite D call. The V gene lost 0 bases and the J gene lost 4 bases, with 8 bases spanning the gap. Germline V gene data show CDR1 as SGDLS and CDR2 as YYNGEE. This CDR3 is 14 amino acids long. The CDR3, as DNA: TGTGCCAGCAGCGTAGCCCTCAGTTACAATGAGCAGTTCTTC. Translated, it gives CASSVALSYNEQFF.

The gene calls are TRBV4-2 and TRBJ1-6; D ambiguous. The germline gives CDR1 LGHNA, CDR2 YNFKEQ. The CDR3 runs to 15 residues. Trimming removed 2 bases at V and 0 bases at J, with 5 bases between. The chain's CDR3 is CASSQTSSYNSPLHF. The CDR3 DNA follows: TGTGCCAGCAGCCAAACAAGCTCCTATAATTCACCCCTCCACTTT.

The V call is TRBV9, the J call TRBJ1-1; no reliable D call. The CDR3 consists of 14 residues. Trimming pared 3 bases from V and 0 bases from J, leaving 9 bases between. Germline V gene data show CDR1 as SGDLS and CDR2 as YYNGEE. The CDR3 reads CASSANPMNTEAFF. For the CDR3, the DNA is TGTGCCAGCAGCGCCAACCCTATGAACACTGAAGCTTTCTTT.

This chain links TRBV15 with TRBJ1-2, with a weak D call TRBD1 (6 bases). V shed 2 bases and J shed 4 bases, with 11 bases lying between them. The germline V gene has CDR1 LNHNV and CDR2 YYDKDF (reference sequence). The CDR3 is 14 amino acids. The CDR3 DNA is TGTGCCACCAGCAGACTCGGGGGCGTCTATGGCTACACCTTC. This encodes CATSRLGGVYGYTF.

The chain uses TRBV5-1 and TRBJ2-4; a weak D match, TRBD1 (6 bases). There are 14 residues in the CDR3. The V and J ends lost 4 bases and 3 bases respectively, with 11 bases between them. Germline V gives CDR1 SGHRS, CDR2 YFSETQ. The CDR3 DNA reads as TGCGCCAGCAGCCTACTGGACAGCAAAAACATTCAGTACTTC. It encodes CASSLLDSKNIQYF.

This sequence joins TRBV7-2 and TRBJ1-5; D remains unclear. The V end lost 1 base, the J end lost 5 bases, and 12 bases lay between the germline ends. Germline V gene lookup returns CDR1 SGHTA and CDR2 FQGNSA. This CDR3 has 15 amino acids. CDR3 DNA: TGTGCCAGCAGCTTAGGCCCCGGACGCGATCAGCCCCAGCATTTT. Translation gives CASSLGPGRDQPQHF. The complete variable domain, with remaining parts taken from reference TRBV7-2 and TRBJ1-5, reads GAGVSQSPSNKVTEKGKDVELRCDPISGHTALYWYRQSLGQGLEFLIYFQGNSAPDKSGLPSDRFSAERTGGSVSTLTIQRTQQEDSAVYLCASSLGPGRDQPQHFGDGTRLSIL.

In its sample, this clone was seen a few times. V gene TRBV9 combines with J gene TRBJ2-5; TRBD1 is a possible D gene (6 bases). V was trimmed by 4 bases and J by 3 bases, leaving 10 bases between them. The CDR3 runs to 13 residues. Germline V gene lookup returns CDR1 SGDLS and CDR2 YYNGEE. The CDR3 bases are TGTGCCAGCAGCCCCCGGACAGAAGAGACCCAGTACTTC. Translated, it gives CASSPRTEETQYF.

The chain combines TRBV19 with TRBJ2-5; 12 nucleotides agree with TRBD1. J was trimmed by 12 bases and V by 4 bases; bases with no gene match: 15. The germline CDR1 and CDR2 sequences are LNHDA and SQIVND (reference sequence). The CDR3 spans 16 residues. The DNA of the CDR3 is TGTGCCAGTAGTACCCTAAACCGGGACAGGGGGCTTACAAAGTACTTC. This encodes CASSTLNRDRGLTKYF.

This clone was picked up a small number of times. V usage is TRBV10-3 and J usage is TRBJ2-3; 11 positions match TRBD1. Per the germline V gene, CDR1 is ENHRY and CDR2 is SYGVKD. Trimming at V came to 6 bases and at J to 2 bases, leaving 13 bases not matched to a gene. The CDR3 has 18 residues. The CDR3: CAIRADRGQEKSTDTQYF. The CDR3 DNA sequence: TGTGCCATCAGGGCGGACAGGGGGCAGGAAAAATCCACAGATACGCAGTATTTT.

The genes are TRBV6-1 and TRBJ1-1; no reliable D call. The CDR3 consists of 14 residues. Between the trimmed V and J ends, which lost 0 bases and 3 bases, there was a span of 8 bases. Looked up from germline, CDR1 is MNHNS and CDR2 is SASEGT. CDR3 loop: CASSEAGFDTEAFF. DNA for the CDR3: TGTGCCAGCAGTGAAGCAGGCTTCGACACTGAAGCTTTCTTT.

This rearrangement joins TRBV7-2 to TRBJ2-7; D not certain. Trimming left V 1 base short and J 2 bases short, with 9 bases between. The CDR3 runs 14 residues. CDR1 is SGHTA, CDR2 FQGNSA, per germline. CDR3 region: CASSLVGRAYEQYF. The CDR3 DNA reads as TGTGCCAGCAGCTTAGTAGGACGAGCCTACGAGCAGTACTTC. The full variable domain, in which reference TRBV7-2 and TRBJ2-7 provide the parts outside the CDR3, is GAGVSQSPSNKVTEKGKDVELRCDPISGHTALYWYRQSLGQGLEFLIYFQGNSAPDKSGLPSDRFSAERTGGSVSTLTIQRTQQEDSAVYLCASSLVGRAYEQYFGPGTRLTVT.

The chain uses TRBV2 and TRBJ1-5; TRBD1 agrees at 8 bases. The J segment lost 4 bases and the V segment lost 7 bases, leaving 6 bases of the junction unmatched. The CDR3 length is 14 residues. Per germline, CDR1 SNHLY and CDR2 FYNNEI. The CDR3 DNA reads as TGTGCCAGCAAAACAGGGGGTGGGAATCAGCCCCAGCATTTT. Translated: CASKTGGGNQPQHF.

V gene TRBV19 combines with J gene TRBJ2-4, with 8 bases lining up with TRBD2. The CDR3 length is 17 residues. CDR1 is LNHDA, CDR2 SQIVND, per germline (reference sequence). The trim removed 5 bases at V and 4 bases at J, leaving 13 bases unmatched. The CDR3 region has the DNA TGTGCCAGTAGTCCACGAGGTAGCGGGGTTTCTAAAAACATTCAGTACTTC. It specifies CASSPRGSGVSKNIQYF.

This clone was observed a few times. This sequence joins TRBV29-1 and TRBJ1-3; 8 positions agree with TRBD1. Looked up from germline, CDR1 is SQVTM and CDR2 is ANQGSEA. With 5 bases clipped from V and 0 bases from J, the junction kept 3 bases outside the gene matches. The CDR3 spans 14 residues. CDR3 nucleotide sequence: TGCAGCGTTCCCGGACAGGGCTCTGGAAACACCATATATTTT. Translation gives CSVPGQGSGNTIYF.

This clone was observed a handful of times. This rearrangement joins TRBV7-3 to TRBJ2-1, with TRBD2 identical over 12 bases. The germline gives CDR1 SGHTA, CDR2 FQGTGA. This CDR3 has 15 amino acids. Germline trimming cut 4 bases from V and 7 bases from J; bases unmatched to any gene: 5. In DNA form, the CDR3 reads TGTGCCAGCAGCTCTCTAGCGGGAGGGCCAAATGAGCAGTTCTTC. As protein: CASSSLAGGPNEQFF. The whole variable domain, remainder taken from reference TRBV7-3 and TRBJ2-1, is GAGVSQTPSNKVTEKGKYVELRCDPISGHTALYWYRQSLGQGPEFLIYFQGTGAADDSGLPNDRFFAVRPEGSVSTLKIQRTERGDSAVYLCASSSLAGGPNEQFFGPGTRLTVL.

The CDR3 sequence: CASSVVPRGFTNEQFF. CDR3 DNA sequence: TGTGCCAGCAGCGTAGTCCCCAGGGGATTCACCAATGAGCAGTTCTTC. The chain has TRBV9 and TRBJ2-1; tentatively, D is TRBD1 (6 bases). The germline V gene encodes CDR1 SGDLS and CDR2 YYNGEE. V shed 0 bases and J shed 6 bases, with 16 bases lying between them. The CDR3 is made up of 16 amino acids.

As to this clone: Sequence at one end of the junction differs from germline and may be a read error. The chain carries TRBV20-1 and TRBJ2-7; tentatively, D is TRBD2 (5 bases). The CDR3 length is 11 residues. The germline gives CDR1 DFQATT, CDR2 SNEGSKA (reference sequence). The CDR3 region is CSGSGSREQYF. CDR3 DNA: TGTTCGGGGAGTGGATCGCGTGAGCAGTACTTC.

The sample holds a few counts of this clone. CDR3 sequence: CASRVSGLSTDTQYF. CDR3 nucleotides: TGCGCCAGCAGGGTCTCAGGGCTGAGCACAGATACGCAGTATTTT. V and J are TRBV5-1 and TRBJ2-3; weak D call: TRBD1 (5 bases). Germline V gene lookup returns CDR1 SGHRS and CDR2 YFSETQ. Trimming stripped 5 bases from V and 0 bases from J, with 13 bases between. CDR3 length equals 15 residues. The full variable domain, in which reference TRBV5-1 and TRBJ2-3 provide the parts outside the CDR3, is KAGVTQTPRYLIKTRGQQVTLSCSPISGHRSVSWYQQTPGQGLQFLFEYFSETQRNKGNFPGRFSGRQFSNSRSEMNVSTLELGDSALYLCASRVSGLSTDTQYFGPGTRLTVL.

The J gene is TRBJ2-7, the V gene TRBV7-9; D is ambiguous. Germline values: CDR1 SEHNR, CDR2 FQNEAQ (reference sequence). The CDR3 consists of 12 residues. Trimming left V 0 bases short and J 6 bases short, with 6 bases between. This CDR3 is CASSLALSEQYF. CDR3 DNA sequence: TGTGCCAGCAGCTTAGCGCTAAGCGAGCAGTACTTC.

The chain combines TRBV23-1 with TRBJ2-5, with TRBD1 identical over 8 bases. TRBV23-1 is reported as an ORF; its role is uncertain. Trimming at V came to 4 bases and at J to 7 bases, leaving 14 bases not matched to a gene. This CDR3 region has 16 residues. The CDR3 is CASSRRTGPNLVTQYF. The CDR3, as DNA: TGCGCCAGCAGTCGGAGGACAGGGCCCAATTTGGTGACCCAGTACTTC.

A few counts support this clone. The same CDR3 is also encoded by other DNA sequences in this sample. CDR3 loop: CASSLEGAEAFF. In DNA form, the CDR3 reads TGCGCCAGCAGCTTGGAGGGGGCTGAAGCTTTCTTT. The gene calls are TRBV5-1 and TRBJ1-1; possible D gene TRBD1, 6 bases. The CDR3 is 12 residues long. Trimming shortened V by 0 bases and J by 6 bases, and 6 bases separated the two germline ends. Per germline, CDR1 SGHRS and CDR2 YFSETQ.

This clone has a handful of counts. V usage is TRBV6-1 and J usage is TRBJ1-3, with D unclear. With 5 bases removed from V and 0 bases from J, the gap between germline ends came to 11 bases. The CDR3 contains 15 residues. Germline assignment: CDR1 MNHNS and CDR2 SASEGT. The CDR3 loop reads CASSSQGSSGNTIYF. The DNA for the CDR3 is TGTGCCAGCAGTTCGCAAGGTAGCTCTGGAAACACCATATATTTT.

This clone was found a few times. CDR3 nucleotides: TGTGCCAGCAGCTTAAATGGTGGGACTAGCGGGAGCAATGAGCAGTTCTTC. Amino acids: CASSLNGGTSGSNEQFF. This rearrangement joins TRBV7-3 to TRBJ2-1, with 14 bases lining up with TRBD2. V trimming: 1 base; J trimming: 6 bases; junction bases outside the gene matches: 5. The V gene's germline CDR1 is SGHTA and CDR2 FQGTGA. The CDR3 contains 17 residues.

The J gene is TRBJ2-3, the V gene TRBV18; TRBD1 is a possible D gene (5 bases). Germline V CDR1 and CDR2: KGHSH, LQKENI. The germline V and J ends were trimmed by 3 bases and 6 bases, with 16 bases remaining between them. This CDR3 has 15 amino acids. The CDR3 sequence is CASSPPGWGVDTQYF. In DNA, the CDR3 is TGTGCCAGCTCACCGCCAGGGTGGGGTGTGGATACGCAGTATTTT.

The sample holds a few counts of this clone. This chain connects TRBV4-3 to TRBJ1-2, with D uncertain. The CDR3 totals 15 residues. V was trimmed by 1 base and J by 6 bases, leaving 15 bases between them. Germline CDR1 is LGHNA and CDR2 is YSLEER. Written as DNA, the CDR3 is TGCGCCAGCAGCCAAGCAAGAACCGATTTGGATGGCTACACCTTC. Protein: CASSQARTDLDGYTF.